These 17 T cell receptor beta chains share one sample of origin, sequenced in a study of spatial heterogeneity in lung cancer. TCRdb processed the 5' RACE reads anew with MiXCR; each CDR3 protein has one entry. The table records tens of thousands of distinct CDR3 sequences, roughly 8.9% of them present only once. The time point denotes: blood at routine non-recurrence follow-up after resection. Sequenced here: PBMCs, sampled at follow-up. Source of these receptors: a female donor with early-stage non-small cell lung cancer.

This clonotype has at least ten counts. The rearrangement links TRBV7-6 to TRBJ1-2; D is perhaps TRBD1 (6 bases). Trimming took 1 base from V and 4 from J, leaving 7 bases between them. Germline V gene sequence: CDR1 SGHVS, CDR2 FNYEAQ. CDR3 length: 13 amino acids. CDR3 nucleotide sequence: TGTGCCAGCAGCTTAGTACAGGGCTATGGCTACACCTTC. Protein sequence: CASSLVQGYGYTF.

About this clonotype: A much more abundant neighbour one base away suggests this may be a read error. The gene calls are TRBV3-1 and TRBJ2-3, with D maybe TRBD2 (6 bases). The CDR3 is 16 amino acids. The germline V gene has CDR1 LGHDT and CDR2 YNNKEL (reference sequence). CDR3 nucleotide sequence: TGTGTCAGCAGCCCTTGGGACTCCGGCGGGGCAGATACGCAGTATTTT. Translating it yields CVSSPWDSGGADTQYF.

In this sample, this clonotype turned up a few times. The gene calls are TRBV3-1 and TRBJ2-5; 9 nucleotides agree with TRBD2. V was pared by 5 bases and J by 5 bases, with 9 bases of the junction left unmatched. The CDR3 has 15 amino acids. From germline, CDR1 is LGHDT and CDR2 YNNKEL (reference sequence). CDR3: CASSFTWTSVETQYF. The CDR3 coding sequence is TGTGCCAGCAGCTTCACCTGGACTAGCGTGGAGACCCAGTACTTC.

This clonotype was detected a few times. The J gene is TRBJ1-2, the V gene TRBV12-3 or TRBV12-4; no reliable D call. V was cut by 5 bases and J by 4 bases, with 17 bases left in between. The CDR3 length is 15 residues. For the CDR3, the DNA is TGTGCCAGCAGTCCTCGCCGAGGCAGAGCCTATGGCTACACCTTC. Amino acid sequence: CASSPRRGRAYGYTF.

This clonotype was recorded only once. This may arise from a read error, as a much more abundant clone is one base away. The chain links TRBV7-9 to TRBJ2-7, with 12 bases that match TRBD1. This CDR3 has 16 residues. CDR1 is SEHNR, CDR2 FQNEAQ, per germline (reference sequence). The CDR3 DNA reads as TGTGCCAGCAGCCCCAACGCGGGGACAGGGGGCCTCGAGGAGTACTTC. Its protein is CASSPNAGTGGLEEYF.

This clonotype was seen ten or more times. This chain connects TRBV29-1 to TRBJ2-3, with 11 bases aligning to TRBD2. The germline CDR1 and CDR2 sequences are SQVTM and ANQGSEA. The CDR3 is 14 amino acids. V was clipped by 4 bases and J by 6 bases; unmatched bases: 6. The CDR3 reads CSVATSGTADTQYF. CDR3 sequence (DNA): TGCAGCGTTGCGACTAGCGGGACGGCGGATACGCAGTATTTT.

This chain joins TRBV5-1 and TRBJ1-2; D is perhaps TRBD1 (5 bases). Trimming removed 6 bases from V and 8 bases from J, with 23 bases in between. The CDR3 has 15 amino acids. Germline CDR1 is SGHRS and CDR2 is YFSETQ. The CDR3 reads CASTLIWDGGEGYTF. The CDR3, as DNA: TGCGCCAGCACCCTGATCTGGGACGGAGGAGAAGGCTACACCTTC.

This clonotype was picked up many times. This chain links TRBV10-3 with TRBJ2-3, with D unresolved. V dropped 0 bases and J dropped 6 bases, with 13 bases sitting between them. The CDR3 runs to 15 residues. Germline V gene data show CDR1 as ENHRY and CDR2 as SYGVKD. CDR3 sequence reads: CAISESRQATDTQYF. The CDR3, as DNA: TGTGCCATCAGTGAGTCCCGGCAGGCTACGGATACGCAGTATTTT.

In its sample, this clonotype was seen many times. The chain couples TRBV21-1 to TRBJ2-1; no DNA check was done on the table's D call, TRBD2. TRBV21-1 is noted as a pseudogene. The CDR3 spans 16 residues. CDR3 coding DNA: TGTGCCAGCAGCAAAGGGGCTAGCGGGAGTTACAATGAGCAGTTCTTC. This translates into CASSKGASGSYNEQFF.

This clonotype was detected once. This clone may be a read error of a much larger clone one base away. The chain combines TRBV6-2 or TRBV6-3 with TRBJ1-6, with TRBD1 identical over 10 bases. With 7 bases clipped from V and 5 bases from J, the junction kept 8 bases outside the gene matches. The CDR3 has 16 amino acids. Germline V gene sequence: CDR1 MNHEY, CDR2 SVGEGT. CDR3 nucleotide sequence: TGTGCCAGCACTCCGCCCGGGACAGGGGATAATTCACCCCTCCACTTT. Protein sequence: CASTPPGTGDNSPLHF.

This chain joins TRBV19 and TRBJ2-2; 8 bases are shared with TRBD1. The CDR3 runs 15 residues. Germline lookup yields CDR1 LNHDA and CDR2 SQIVND (reference sequence). The ends lost 5 bases at V and 7 bases at J; junction bases unmatched: 9. CDR3 loop: CASSFVDRVIGELFF. CDR3 in DNA: TGTGCCAGTAGTTTTGTGGACAGGGTCATCGGGGAGCTGTTTTTT.

In its sample, this clonotype was seen many times. CDR3 DNA: TGTGCCATCAGTGTGACCCAGGGGGGTCGCGAGCAGTACTTC. Translated: CAISVTQGGREQYF. V is TRBV10-3 and J is TRBJ2-7, with D possibly TRBD1 on 7 matching bases. The germline CDR1 and CDR2 sequences are ENHRY and SYGVKD. This CDR3 is 14 amino acids long. The germline V and J ends were trimmed by 4 bases and 6 bases, with 16 bases remaining between them.

This clonotype was picked up a small number of times. The chain uses TRBV4-2 and TRBJ2-5; 7 nucleotides align to TRBD2. Looked up from germline, CDR1 is LGHNA and CDR2 is YNFKEQ. This CDR3 is 14 amino acids long. With V trimmed by 1 base and J by 5 bases, 4 bases remained unmatched. The DNA for the CDR3 is TGTGCCAGCAGCCAAGGGGGAGGGGATGAGACCCAGTACTTC. Its protein product is CASSQGGGDETQYF.

The chain couples TRBV2 to TRBJ2-2; 7 bases align to TRBD1. Trimming removed 5 bases from V and 5 bases from J; junction bases left unmatched: 11. Per the germline V gene, CDR1 is SNHLY and CDR2 is FYNNEI. The CDR3 runs 16 residues. CDR3 sequence (DNA): TGTGCCAGCAGTCGTGGGGAAGGGGGCTGGACCGGGGAGCTGTTTTTT. Its protein is CASSRGEGGWTGELFF.

This clonotype came up many times. The V and J genes are TRBV7-9 and TRBJ2-3; TRBD1 matches at 8 bases. This CDR3 region has 15 residues. The germline gives CDR1 SEHNR, CDR2 FQNEAQ (reference sequence). V was clipped by 5 bases and J by 1 base; unmatched bases: 5. This CDR3 reads CASSHYRGGTDTQYF. The CDR3 nucleotides read TGTGCCAGCAGCCACTACAGGGGGGGCACAGATACGCAGTATTTT.

The sample holds a few counts of this clonotype. The chain has TRBV7-2 and TRBJ1-1; no clear D gene. The V gene's germline CDR1 is SGHTA and CDR2 FQGNSA. Trimming stripped 6 bases from V and 1 base from J, with 21 bases between. The CDR3 has 17 amino acids. The CDR3 bases are TGTGCCAGCAGGGTAGAGGGTGTAGGCCGAAAGAACACTGAAGCTTTCTTT. Protein product: CASRVEGVGRKNTEAFF.

The table lists this clonotype with many counts. This rearrangement joins TRBV6-5 to TRBJ1-6, with D perhaps matching TRBD1 (6 bases). The V end lost 6 bases, the J end lost 5 bases, and 11 bases lay between the germline ends. Germline lookup yields CDR1 MNHEY and CDR2 SVGAGI. The CDR3 totals 14 residues. The DNA of the CDR3 is TGTGCCAGCAGCTTTACAGGGAATAATTCACCCCTCCACTTT. Protein product: CASSFTGNNSPLHF.